This TCR beta chain was recovered during a study of blood T cell repertoires in COVID-19. This CDR3 region has 14 residues. The germline V gene encodes CDR1 SGHKS and CDR2 YYEKEE (reference sequence). Trimming took off 2 bases at V and 7 bases at J, with 15 bases between the two ends. Assay used: immunoSEQ multiplex PCR; TCRdb lists only in-frame clones, some missing. In the table there are around 190,000 clones, more than 80% of which are singletons. This chain uses TRBV5-5 with TRBJ1-2, with D perhaps TRBD1 (5 bases). The TCR sequence derives from a man in his forties who had recovered from COVID-19. Material for sequencing was PBMCs or T cells enriched from blood (not recorded which). The CDR3 loop is CASSFNKGLGGYTF. CDR3 in DNA: TGTGCCAGCAGCTTTAATAAGGGGCTCGGTGGCTACACCTTC. Drawing the rest from reference TRBV5-5 and TRBJ1-2, the complete variable domain is DAGVTQSPTHLIKTRGQQVTLRCSPISGHKSVSWYQQVLGQGPQFIFQYYEKEERGRGNFPDRFSARQFPNYSSELNVNALLLGDSALYLCASSFNKGLGGYTFGSGTRLTVV.